This T cell receptor beta chain was sequenced during a study of shared clonotypes between healthy human individuals. There are 16 residues in the CDR3. V dropped 4 bases and J dropped 2 bases, with 18 bases sitting between them. Germline CDR1 is SGDLS and CDR2 is YYNGEE. This clone was picked up one time. Sequencing used immunoSEQ multiplex PCR; TCRdb keeps in-frame clones, though not all of them. The table shows roughly 500,000 clones, with 79% occurring only once. Specimen: PBMCs. The chain carries TRBV9 and TRBJ2-5, with D perhaps being TRBD1 or TRBD2 (5 bases each). This clonotype was obtained from a middle-aged woman in good health. Some clones in this sample may be carry-over from other donors' samples. The CDR3 DNA reads as TGTGCCAGCAGCACATTTTCCGGGACCCGACAAGAGACCCAGTACTTC. Amino acid sequence: CASSTFSGTRQETQYF. The full variable domain, in which reference TRBV9 and TRBJ2-5 provide the parts outside the CDR3, is DSGVTQTPKHLITATGQRVTLRCSPRSGDLSVYWYQQSLDQGLQFLIQYYNGEERAKGNILERFSAQQFPDLHSELNLSSLELGDSALYFCASSTFSGTRQETQYFGPGTRLLVL.